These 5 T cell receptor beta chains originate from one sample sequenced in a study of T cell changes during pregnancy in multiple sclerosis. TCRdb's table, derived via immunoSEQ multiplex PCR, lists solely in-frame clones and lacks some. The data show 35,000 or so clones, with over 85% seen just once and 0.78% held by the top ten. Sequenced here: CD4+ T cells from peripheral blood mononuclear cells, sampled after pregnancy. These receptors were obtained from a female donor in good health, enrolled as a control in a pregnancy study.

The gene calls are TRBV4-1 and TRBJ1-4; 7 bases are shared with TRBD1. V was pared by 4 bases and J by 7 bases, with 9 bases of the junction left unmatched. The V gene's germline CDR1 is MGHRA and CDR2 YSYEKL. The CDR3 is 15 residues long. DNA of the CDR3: TGCGCCAGCAGCCCGGGCAGGGGGGCTGGTGAAAAACTGTTTTTT. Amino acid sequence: CASSPGRGAGEKLFF.

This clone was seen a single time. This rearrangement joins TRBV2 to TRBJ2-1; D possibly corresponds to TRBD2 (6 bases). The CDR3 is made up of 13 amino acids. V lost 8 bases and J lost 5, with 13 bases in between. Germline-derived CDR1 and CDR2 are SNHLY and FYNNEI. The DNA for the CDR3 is TGTGCCAGCTTTGGACTACTTAACAATGAGCAGTTCTTC. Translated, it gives CASFGLLNNEQFF.

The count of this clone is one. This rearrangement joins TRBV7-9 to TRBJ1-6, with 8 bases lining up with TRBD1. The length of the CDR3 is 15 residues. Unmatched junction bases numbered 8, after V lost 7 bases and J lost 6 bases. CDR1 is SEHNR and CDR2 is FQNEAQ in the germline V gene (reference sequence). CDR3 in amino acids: CASTAPTGGNSPLHF. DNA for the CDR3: TGTGCCAGCACCGCCCCAACAGGGGGTAATTCACCCCTCCACTTT.

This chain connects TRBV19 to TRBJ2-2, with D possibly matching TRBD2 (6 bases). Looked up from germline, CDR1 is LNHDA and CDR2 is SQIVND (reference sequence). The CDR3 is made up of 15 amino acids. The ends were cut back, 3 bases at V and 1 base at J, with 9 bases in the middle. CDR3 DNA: TGTGCCAGTAGTATTTACGGGGGGAACACCGGGGAGCTGTTTTTT. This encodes CASSIYGGNTGELFF.

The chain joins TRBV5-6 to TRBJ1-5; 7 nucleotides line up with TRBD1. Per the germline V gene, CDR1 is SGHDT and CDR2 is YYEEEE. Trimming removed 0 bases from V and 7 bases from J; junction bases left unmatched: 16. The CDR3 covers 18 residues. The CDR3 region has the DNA TGTGCCAGCAGCTTGGGTCCTCGCAGGGGGGCCCTTAGCCAGCCCCAGCATTTT. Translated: CASSLGPRRGALSQPQHF.